Below, 23 T cell receptor beta chains from the same sample are listed, as sequenced in a study of cytomegalovirus exposure and HLA in healthy donors. The study ran its PCR with 60 Vbeta and 13 Jbeta primers. Sequenced by immunoSEQ multiplex PCR; TCRdb stores in-frame clones only, minus some. The data contain 150,000 to 200,000 clones, approximately 81% of them singletons. The sample taken for sequencing was PBMCs. The receptors stem from a woman between 18 and 29 years old in good health and CMV-seropositive.

The rearrangement joins TRBV6-6 to TRBJ1-5; D gene uncertain. The V gene's germline CDR1 is MNHNY and CDR2 SVGAGI (reference sequence). The V end lost 8 bases, the J end lost 3 bases, and 8 bases lay between the germline ends. The CDR3 sequence is 12 residues long. This chain's CDR3 is CASRTINQPQHF. In DNA form, the CDR3 reads TGTGCCAGCCGGACTATCAATCAGCCCCAGCATTTT.

There are a few counts of this clone. The gene calls are TRBV6-5 and TRBJ1-4, with D unresolved. CDR3 length equals 13 residues. CDR1 and CDR2 (germline): MNHEY, SVGAGI. Deletions cut 10 bases from V and 1 base from J, with 10 bases between. The CDR3, as DNA: TGTGCCACCGGGGAGGTAACTAATGAAAAACTGTTTTTT. It translates to CATGEVTNEKLFF.

This chain connects TRBV4-2 to TRBJ1-6, with 9 bases matching TRBD1. Germline V gene data show CDR1 as LGHNA and CDR2 as YNFKEQ. V dropped 0 bases and J dropped 8; count of bases not matched to a gene: 8. This CDR3 comprises 17 residues. The DNA of the CDR3 is TGTGCCAGCAGCCAAGATTACGGAGGGACAGGGTATTCACCCCTCCACTTT. Its translation is CASSQDYGGTGYSPLHF.

The rearrangement links TRBV27 to TRBJ2-3, with a possible D match to TRBD1 (6 bases). This CDR3 comprises 14 residues. V lost 2 bases and J lost 2, with 8 bases in between. Germline assignment: CDR1 MNHEY and CDR2 SMNVEV (reference sequence). CDR3 sequence: CASSLGTTTDTQYF. The DNA of the CDR3 is TGTGCCAGCAGTTTAGGGACAACCACAGATACGCAGTATTTT.

The chain uses TRBV7-9 and TRBJ1-2; possible D gene TRBD1, 5 bases. The CDR3 is made up of 15 amino acids. The germline V gene encodes CDR1 SEHNR and CDR2 FQNEAQ (reference sequence). V was trimmed by 4 bases and J by 5 bases, leaving 17 bases between them. The CDR3 DNA reads as TGTGCCAGCAGCTCTCCCGGGGGGGGTTATTATGGCTACACCTTC. Protein: CASSSPGGGYYGYTF.

This chain joins TRBV29-1 and TRBJ1-1, with D uncertain. The CDR3 totals 10 residues. CDR1 is SQVTM, CDR2 ANQGSEA, per germline. Trimming removed 3 bases at V and 7 bases at J, with 6 bases between. DNA of the CDR3: TGCAGCGTTGAGCTAGGTGAAGCTTTCTTT. As protein: CSVELGEAFF. The full variable domain, rest sourced from reference TRBV29-1 and TRBJ1-1, is SAVISQKPSRDICQRGTSLTIQCQVDSQVTMMFWYRQQPGQSLTLIATANQGSEATYESGFVIDKFPISRPNLTFSTLTVSNMSPEDSSIYLCSVELGEAFFGQGTRLTVV.

The rearrangement uses TRBV27 and TRBJ1-2, with D tentatively TRBD1 (6 bases). V dropped 3 bases and J dropped 4 bases, with 9 bases sitting between them. The CDR3 contains 13 residues. CDR1 is MNHEY, CDR2 SMNVEV, per germline (reference sequence). The CDR3 protein is CASSFGTSYGYTF. The CDR3 bases are TGTGCCAGCAGTTTCGGGACAAGCTATGGCTACACCTTC.

This chain joins TRBV28 and TRBJ2-5; possible D gene TRBD2, 6 bases. The CDR3 sequence is 14 residues long. CDR1 is MDHEN, CDR2 SYDVKM, per germline. V was cut by 8 bases and J by 5 bases, with 18 bases left in between. The CDR3 DNA reads as TGTGCCAGCTGCCGGGGCGGGACGACGGAGACCCAGTACTTC. It translates to CASCRGGTTETQYF.

In regard to this clone: At the DNA level, this CDR3 is encoded by other sequences in the same sample as well. V is TRBV6-4 and J is TRBJ2-3; TRBD2 matches 10 bases. The germline V gene encodes CDR1 MRHNA and CDR2 SNTAGT. CDR3 length: 15 amino acids. Unmatched junction bases numbered 3, after V lost 3 bases and J lost 3 bases. For the CDR3, the DNA is TGTGCCAGCAGTGAGGAGCGGGGGGGGACAGATACGCAGTATTTT. Translation gives CASSEERGGTDTQYF.

The V gene is TRBV28, the J gene TRBJ2-1; TRBD2 is a possible D gene (6 bases). Trimming cost V 10 bases and J 8 bases, with 15 bases left between them. CDR3 length equals 12 residues. Germline V CDR1 and CDR2: MDHEN, SYDVKM. The chain's CDR3 is CATTGTGDEQFF. As DNA, the CDR3 is TGTGCCACCACCGGGACTGGGGATGAGCAGTTCTTC.

The chain couples TRBV7-2 to TRBJ1-2; 7 bases fit TRBD1. The CDR3 totals 13 residues. Germline V gene sequence: CDR1 SGHTA, CDR2 FQGNSA. With 1 base clipped from V and 10 bases from J, the junction kept 6 bases outside the gene matches. The CDR3 loop is CASSLERDRPYTF. Here the CDR3 DNA reads TGTGCCAGCAGCTTAGAACGGGACAGACCCTACACCTTC.

About this clone itself: The identical CDR3 is also encoded by other nucleotide sequences in the sample. The CDR3, as DNA: TGCGCCAGCAGTTGGACTAGCGGGGCCGGGAATGAGCAGTTCTTC. Its translation is CASSWTSGAGNEQFF. The J gene is TRBJ2-1, the V gene TRBV4-1, with 12 bases matching TRBD2. The CDR3 sequence is 15 residues long. CDR1 is MGHRA and CDR2 is YSYEKL in the germline V gene. The V gene end was trimmed by 6 bases and the J gene end by 7 bases; junction bases not matched to a gene: 7.

The rearrangement joins TRBV7-8 to TRBJ1-2; 9 bases are a match to TRBD1. The J segment lost 4 bases and the V segment lost 5 bases, leaving 5 bases of the junction unmatched. The CDR3 sequence is 14 residues long. CDR1 is SGHVS, CDR2 FQNEAQ, per germline. The CDR3 DNA sequence: TGTGCCAGCAGCCTCCCGGGACAGGGCTATGGCTACACCTTC. Its translation: CASSLPGQGYGYTF.

This clone was counted a single time. V usage is TRBV15 and J usage is TRBJ2-3; 7 nucleotides match TRBD2. CDR3 length: 14 amino acids. Germline V gives CDR1 LNHNV, CDR2 YYDKDF (reference sequence). The trim removed 0 bases at V and 4 bases at J, leaving 1 base unmatched. This chain's CDR3 is CATSRDAGADTQYF. In DNA, the CDR3 is TGTGCCACCAGCAGAGATGCGGGGGCAGATACGCAGTATTTT.

V gene TRBV25-1 combines with J gene TRBJ2-5; 9 bases agree with TRBD1. The CDR3 sequence is 17 residues long. The V gene end was trimmed by 2 bases and the J gene end by 5 bases; junction bases not matched to a gene: 12. Germline V lookup: CDR1 MGHDK, CDR2 SYGVNS. CDR3 bases: TGTGCCAGCAGTGAAATCGGTGTGACAGGGGGAAGGGAGACCCAGTACTTC. Translation gives CASSEIGVTGGRETQYF. The variable domain in full, with the rest retrieved from reference TRBV25-1 and TRBJ2-5, is EADIYQTPRYLVIGTGKKITLECSQTMGHDKMYWYQQDPGMELHLIHYSYGVNSTEKGDLSSESTVSRIRTEHFPLTLESARPSHTSQYLCASSEIGVTGGRETQYFGPGTRLLVL.

This chain connects TRBV11-3 to TRBJ2-1; 10 nucleotides align to TRBD2. This CDR3 comprises 15 residues. The V gene end was trimmed by 2 bases and the J gene end by 8 bases; junction bases not matched to a gene: 6. CDR1 is SGHNT and CDR2 is YENEEA in the germline V gene. The CDR3 sequence: CASSLQRGGPYEQFF. CDR3 nucleotide sequence: TGTGCCAGCAGCTTACAGCGGGGGGGCCCATATGAGCAGTTCTTC.

This clone has just a few counts. The chain carries TRBV30 and TRBJ1-4; D may be TRBD1 (6 bases). The V gene's germline CDR1 is GTSNPN and CDR2 SVGIG (reference sequence). The CDR3 has 13 amino acids. CDR3 sequence: CAGKQGTNEKLFF. For the CDR3, the DNA is TGTGCGGGCAAACAGGGAACTAATGAAAAACTGTTTTTT. Using reference TRBV30 and TRBJ1-4 for the parts outside the CDR3, the full variable domain is SQTIHQWPATLVQPVGSPLSLECTVEGTSNPNLYWYRQAAGRGLQLLFYSVGIGQISSEVPQNLSASRPQDRQFILSSKKLLLSDSGFYLCAGKQGTNEKLFFGSGTQLSVL.

The V call is TRBV11-2, the J call TRBJ1-2; D is undetermined. Germline-derived CDR1 and CDR2 are SGHAT and FQNNGV. This CDR3 is built from 13 residues. V was pared by 1 base and J by 2 bases, with 5 bases between. The CDR3 DNA reads as TGTGCCAGCAGCTTAGTCCAGAACTATGGCTACACCTTC. Translation gives CASSLVQNYGYTF.

The J gene is TRBJ2-1, the V gene TRBV7-2; 10 nucleotides align to TRBD2. This CDR3 is 15 amino acids long. In germline, CDR1 is SGHTA, CDR2 FQGNSA. After removal of 1 base from V and 8 bases from J, the junction contained 5 bases not matched to a gene. CDR3 sequence reads: CASSLGSGGAYEQFF. The CDR3 DNA is TGTGCCAGCAGCTTAGGCAGCGGGGGGGCCTATGAGCAGTTCTTC.

This clone was found a few times. The genes are TRBV29-1 and TRBJ2-1; tentatively, D is TRBD2 (7 bases). Deletions cut 2 bases from V and 12 bases from J, with 20 bases between. Per germline, CDR1 SQVTM and CDR2 ANQGSEA. CDR3 length: 14 residues. In DNA, the CDR3 is TGCAGCGTTGAAAGTGGGGGGGCCGGAGGTTGGCAGTTCTTC. It encodes CSVESGGAGGWQFF.

The V gene is TRBV29-1, the J gene TRBJ2-7; 13 bases agree with TRBD2. The CDR3 sequence is 19 residues long. Germline V gene sequence: CDR1 SQVTM, CDR2 ANQGSEA. V was pared by 0 bases and J by 2 bases, with 13 bases of the junction left unmatched. The CDR3 nucleotides are TGCAGCGTTGAAGATAAGGTCACGGGAGGGACTAGCGGGGCCTACGAGCAGTACGTC. Its translation: CSVEDKVTGGTSGAYEQYV.

The chain carries TRBV5-1 and TRBJ2-7; the D gene is possibly TRBD2 (7 bases). The CDR3 length is 15 residues. The germline gives CDR1 SGHRS, CDR2 YFSETQ. Trimming took 4 bases from V and 4 from J, leaving 18 bases between them. The CDR3 reads CASSPSGGLGYEQYF. The CDR3 DNA sequence: TGCGCCAGCAGCCCCTCCGGGGGGCTGGGATACGAGCAGTACTTC. Combining the CDR3 with reference TRBV5-1 and TRBJ2-7 gives the whole variable domain KAGVTQTPRYLIKTRGQQVTLSCSPISGHRSVSWYQQTPGQGLQFLFEYFSETQRNKGNFPGRFSGRQFSNSRSEMNVSTLELGDSALYLCASSPSGGLGYEQYFGPGTRLTVT.

This clone has more than one count but fewer than ten. The V gene is TRBV5-1, the J gene TRBJ2-7; D gene ambiguous. This CDR3 has 13 amino acids. Germline V gives CDR1 SGHRS, CDR2 YFSETQ. Between the trimmed V and J ends, which lost 1 base and 7 bases, there was a span of 12 bases. In nucleotides, the CDR3 is TGCGCCAGCAGCTTGATGGTCGAGGCGGAGCAGTACTTC. Translated, it gives CASSLMVEAEQYF.